This section outlines one T cell receptor beta chain sequence together with its context. Its cognate antigen has yet to be identified. Base qualities are not recorded, but no much larger clone differs from it by a single base. The cohort was made up of about 610 healthy bone marrow donors. At the time of sampling, all cohort members were nominally healthy, though unrecorded immune exposures were likely present. The donor tested CMV seropositive and was one of the 289 seropositive cohort members. A peripheral blood sample was provided by each donor, and peripheral blood mononuclear cells were used for TCR beta sequencing. Genomic DNA was extracted from the blood cell samples with the Qiagen DNeasy Blood Extraction Kit. The sample is drawn from a study of cytomegalovirus exposure and HLA in healthy donors (dated by TCRdb to 2016 to 2017). About the study as a whole: An earlier analysis of some 550 of the donors reported more than 250 Gb of sequence data and 117 million unique TCR beta sequences from roughly 180 million T cells. Approximately 310 gigabases of sequencing data and tens of millions of unique TCR sequences were included in an early release covering roughly 700 HLA-typed donors. Of the 300 to 400 genotyped donors, about 80% fell in the genetic ancestry cluster associated with self-reported Caucasian donors. The study aimed to test whether signatures of past pathogen exposure could be identified by cataloging public T cell receptors. The study used immunosequencing to profile the T cell repertoires of several hundred subjects and linked those repertoires to cytomegalovirus serostatus. Besides the first cohort of roughly 660 subjects, a separate validation cohort made up of roughly 130 different subjects was used. To predict cytomegalovirus infection status, the study brought together high-throughput TCR immunosequencing, statistical association of individual TCRs with disease status, and machine learning. A later analysis re-examined previously published TCR beta repertoires from roughly 650 donors and added high-resolution HLA genotyping to investigate patterns of TCR occurrence. The later analysis used no new phenotypic data to find candidate immune exposures, relying instead on TCR beta sequences and their occurrence across donors. To decide whether each TCR beta V gene segment behaved as functional or pseudogenic, an earlier analysis of some 600 of the donors relied on high-throughput TCR beta sequencing. Donor age, sex, ethnicity and CMV serostatus were collected together with the repertoire data. Genome-wide SNP genotypes for about three fifths of the roughly 670 donors were used in a later genetic analysis, which treated that subset as a discovery cohort. All discovery cohort repertoires had been generated using a single sequencing platform. HLA typing covered class I and class II loci at four-digit resolution. Typing coverage differed by locus: A, B, C, DRB1 and DQB1 were typed in roughly 629-640 donors, DQA1 in 500 to 550, DPA1 in around 610, and DPB1 in 450 to 480. Because of strong linkage in the cohort, four to six DR-DQ haplotypes were treated as single units for association and clustering. On average, 235,054 unique TCR beta nucleotide sequences were sequenced per donor among 350 to 400 genotyped donors of the cohort, with roughly 18% of those sequences being non-productive. Overall study results and their limits: A later genetic analysis associated a missense DCLRE1C variant with V-gene and J-gene trimming of TCR beta chains, and an independent cohort replicated the association. Because counts were too low, fewer than 20 rarely observed V segments, including chromosome 9 orphons, were excluded from the earlier analysis of under 650 of the donors. The authors suggested that the approach could potentially be generalized to other disease states and immunological phenotypes. HLA typing was unavailable for some donors at each locus, so association tests used only the typed subset. A few of the identified cytomegalovirus-associated TCR beta chains were confirmed in vitro to be specific for cytomegalovirus antigens. According to a later analysis, parvovirus B19, influenza, CMV and Epstein-Barr virus appeared linked to several top co-occurrence clusters. A group of highly shared sequence variants was considered likely to be a technical artifact of the sequencing pipeline. A further reported finding was that TCR beta sequences accurately predicted the HLA-A and HLA-B alleles for most subjects in the first cohort. Compared with equally common non-associated chains, HLA-associated TCR beta chains in a later analysis were more clonally expanded and had lower generation probabilities. In this cohort, only TCR beta chains were sequenced, and detectable features were limited by the absence of alpha or paired-chain data. According to a later genetic analysis, donors in an Asian-associated ancestry cluster had fewer N-insertions in productive TCRs than the approximately 700-donor mean. Strong co-occurrence of HLA alleles, especially DR and DQ, made assigning TCR associations to individual alleles difficult. Linkage disequilibrium might explain the correlated functional status among segregating V segments, but an unknown experimental factor could not be excluded. In an earlier analysis of approximately 590 of the donors, most TCR beta V segments appeared in productive rearrangements about 87% or about 30% of the time, broadly matching IMGT annotations. According to a later analysis, TCR association rates differed among HLA loci, with DRB1 alleles showing the most associated TCRs and HLA-C alleles showing the fewest. Specific HLA alleles were associated with over 15,000 TCR beta sequences at a false discovery rate of 0.05 in a later analysis. The only immune exposure information available for the cohort was CMV serostatus. A total of 150 to 200 TCR beta chains were listed by the study as associated with cytomegalovirus. Sequencing depth was assumed to be roughly uniform across donors in the presence/absence analyses, though that assumption may not hold. Most TCR sequences were seen in very few donors, while some public TCRs were found in many individuals. Some IMGT-functional V segments, including TRBV6-2 and TRBV6-3, could not be told apart with the 87-base-pair reads, so those segments were excluded. Cytomegalovirus status was reported to be diagnosed by the classifier with high specificity and sensitivity in both the original and validation cohorts. A later analysis found that most CMV-associated TCR beta chains appeared HLA-restricted, with HLA associations seemingly driven largely by CMV exposure.

Looking up the germline V gene (reference sequence) yields CDR1 MNHEY and CDR2 SMNVEV. The CDR3, cysteine through phenylalanine, is 14 amino acids long. Kept here is only the CDR3 DNA, which spans 42 bases and is read in frame from base 1. V sheds 5 bases and J sheds 5 bases, leaving 15 bases between their ends. The library was prepared using the immunoSEQ multiplex PCR assay. For the multiplex PCR, a mixture combining 60 forward primers for TCR Vbeta segments and 13 reverse primers for TCR Jbeta segments was used. The CDR3 region of rearranged TCR beta genes was amplified from genomic DNA by a multiplex PCR assay. Amplified TCR beta libraries were sequenced as 87-base-pair reads on the Illumina HiSeq System. As for the authors' bioinformatics: Across the 670 or so repertoires, a later analysis counted roughly 84 million unique TCR beta chains, approximately 12 million of which were shared by at least two donors. A nearest-neighbor algorithm error-corrected the raw reads and collapsed the reads into unique sequences, merging closely related sequences to remove PCR and sequencing errors. V, D and J gene segments were assigned by aligning CDR3 sequences to IMGT reference sequences. For a sequence to be retained, at least a six-nucleotide match to both a V gene segment and a J gene segment was required. A rearrangement was called productive if the CDR3 had no stop codons and remained in frame with V and J, and every other rearrangement was called non-productive. CDR3 was defined by IMGT convention, running from the second conserved V-encoded cysteine to the conserved J-encoded phenylalanine. The earlier analysis of about 640 of the donors excluded any sequence lacking an unambiguous match to a single V gene segment. In an earlier analysis of a few hundred of the donors, a V segment was called functional when productive rearrangements were above 56.7%, and segregating when the standard deviation between donors exceeded 5%. To diagnose cytomegalovirus status from the catalog of TCR beta chain sequences, a statistical classification framework was built. A later analysis assigned V and J genes by comparing TCR nucleotide sequences with IMGT/GENE-DB human TR gene sequences. Using the TCRdist pipeline, a later analysis assigned CDR3 sequences along with most-parsimonious VDJ recombination scenarios. In a later analysis, each TCR beta chain was defined by its CDR3 amino acid sequence together with its V-gene family, and reads without a unique V-gene family were excluded. In a later analysis, 500 to 650 highly shared, low-generation-probability nucleotide sequences were removed to address suspected cross-contamination and a sequencing artifact. In a later analysis, a clonal expansion index for each public chain was calculated from normalized within-repertoire ranks of inferred template counts. A later analysis computed generation probabilities with a VDJ recombination model fitted to out-of-frame rearrangements, and checked the results against IGoR. Hypergeometric tests were used in a later analysis to score TCR-TCR, TCR-HLA and TCR-CMV co-occurrence, with a repertoire-size bias correction applied to the TCR pairs. In a later analysis, false discovery rates were estimated by permuting HLA or CMV assignments 20 times. In a later analysis, co-occurring TCRs were grouped with DBSCAN, and TCRdist sequence similarity was added when clustering was performed within HLA-allele-positive subsets. Repertoires with fewer than 30,000 or more than 120,000 public chains, plus five repertoires with anomalous nucleotide sharing, were excluded from co-occurrence clustering. The table was pulled from immuneACCESS by TCRdb, which kept in-frame rearrangements only. Such tables lose some clones; where checked, under half of the loss comes from unresolved V genes, and the rest has no known cause. V and J calls and clone size are as listed in that table; D and trimming were resolved from the DNA. This sample is represented by more than 110,000 clones; about 78% of them were singletons. Jointly, the top ten make up approximately 7% of the sample.

This TCR was sampled from a man aged 40-55 years in good health and CMV-seropositive. The chain uses TRBV27 and TRBJ1-2; the D gene is unclear. Sequenced: PBMCs. DNA sequence: TGTGCCAGCAGTCTCCGTGGTCCTATGTATGGCTACACCTTC. Translated, this is CASSLRGPMYGYTF.